Below are 19 T cell receptor beta chains sequenced from a single sample in a study of cytomegalovirus exposure and HLA in healthy donors (dated by TCRdb to about 2017). Libraries were constructed by the immunoSEQ multiplex PCR assay. The multiplex PCR relied on a mix of 60 forward primers for TCR Vbeta segments and 13 reverse primers for TCR Jbeta segments. TCRdb's version of the immuneACCESS table is confined to in-frame rearrangements and falls short of the full clone set. An unresolved V gene accounts for under half of the shortfall where checked; the remainder is of unknown origin. The table kept for this sample lists around 160,000 clones. The ten largest clones take up about 1.7% of the sample. The sample comprised PBMCs. Source of these receptors: a woman in her forties or fifties in good health and CMV-seronegative.

The chain combines TRBV7-9 with TRBJ2-7, with D perhaps matching TRBD1 (5 bases). The germline gives CDR1 SEHNR, CDR2 FQNEAQ (reference sequence). The CDR3 is 16 residues long. V shed 1 base and J shed 7 bases, with 20 bases lying between them. This CDR3 reads CASSLEYGYSPGEQYF. CDR3 in DNA: TGTGCCAGCAGCTTAGAGTACGGATACTCCCCAGGGGAGCAGTACTTC. The full variable domain, its missing parts supplied by reference TRBV7-9 and TRBJ2-7, is DTGVSQNPRHKITKRGQNVTFRCDPISEHNRLYWYRQTLGQGPEFLTYFQNEAQLEKSRLLSDRFSAERPKGSFSTLEIQRTEQGDSAMYLCASSLEYGYSPGEQYFGPGTRLTVT.

The chain uses TRBV7-9 and TRBJ1-1; 8 bases line up with TRBD1. The CDR3 extends over 14 amino acids. J was trimmed by 1 base and V by 4 bases; bases with no gene match: 2. Germline V gene data show CDR1 as SEHNR and CDR2 as FQNEAQ (reference sequence). CDR3 bases: TGTGCCAGCAGCTCCGGGACAGGGAACACTGAAGCTTTCTTT. It yields the protein CASSSGTGNTEAFF.

The rearrangement links TRBV18 to TRBJ1-1, with D maybe TRBD1 (5 bases). CDR1 is KGHSH, CDR2 LQKENI, per germline. CDR3 size: 13 residues. V was cut by 0 bases and J by 6 bases, with 8 bases left in between. CDR3 nucleotides: TGTGCCAGCTCACCACCGGAGGGGCCTGAAGCTTTCTTT. This translates into CASSPPEGPEAFF. Variable domain in full (rest from reference TRBV18 and TRBJ1-1): NAGVMQNPRHLVRRRGQEARLRCSPMKGHSHVYWYRQLPEEGLKFMVYLQKENIIDESGMPKERFSAEFPKEGPSILRIQQVVRGDSAAYFCASSPPEGPEAFFGQGTRLTVV.

The rearrangement uses TRBV9 and TRBJ2-7; D gene unclear. The CDR3 consists of 13 residues. The germline gives CDR1 SGDLS, CDR2 YYNGEE. The V end lost 4 bases, the J end lost 0 bases, and 8 bases lay between the germline ends. Written as DNA, the CDR3 is TGTGCCAGCAGCCCCGGGTCCTCCTACGAGCAGTACTTC. Residues: CASSPGSSYEQYF. Full variable domain (rest looked up from reference TRBV9 and TRBJ2-7): DSGVTQTPKHLITATGQRVTLRCSPRSGDLSVYWYQQSLDQGLQFLIQYYNGEERAKGNILERFSAQQFPDLHSELNLSSLELGDSALYFCASSPGSSYEQYFGPGTRLTVT.

The rearrangement joins TRBV2 to TRBJ2-7, with D hard to call. This CDR3 contains 14 residues. The germline V and J ends were trimmed by 7 bases and 5 bases, with 18 bases remaining between them. Per germline, CDR1 SNHLY and CDR2 FYNNEI. In DNA, the CDR3 is TGTGCCAGCACCGAGAGCGCGCTAGTGCACGAGCAGTACTTC. Encoded protein: CASTESALVHEQYF.

The chain has TRBV5-1 and TRBJ2-1; a possible D gene is TRBD1 (6 bases). The V end lost 2 bases, the J end lost 4 bases, and 16 bases lay between the germline ends. The germline V gene encodes CDR1 SGHRS and CDR2 YFSETQ. This CDR3 has 16 residues. As DNA, the CDR3 is TGCGCCAGCAGCTTTTCCACCGGGACACCGTACAATGAGCAGTTCTTC. Translated: CASSFSTGTPYNEQFF.

The rearrangement joins TRBV6-1 to TRBJ2-3; possible D gene TRBD2, 6 bases. CDR1 and CDR2 from the germline V gene are MNHNS and SASEGT. The V and J ends lost 2 bases and 2 bases respectively, with 11 bases between them. CDR3 size: 15 residues. In DNA form, the CDR3 reads TGTGCCAGCAGTGAAATCGGGAGTCTCACAGATACGCAGTATTTT. Translation gives CASSEIGSLTDTQYF.

This rearrangement joins TRBV19 to TRBJ2-7; 8 bases agree with TRBD2. From germline, CDR1 is LNHDA and CDR2 SQIVND (reference sequence). This CDR3 contains 14 residues. J lost 4 bases, V lost 1 base, and 3 bases had no gene match. The CDR3 spells CASSIGSGTYEQYF. The DNA for the CDR3 is TGTGCCAGTAGTATAGGTAGCGGGACGTACGAGCAGTACTTC.

In DNA form, the CDR3 reads TGTGCCTGGAGTACTGGCCCCTTAGGACTAGCGGGGTCTATCCGCGGGACCCAGTACTTC. As protein: CAWSTGPLGLAGSIRGTQYF. The chain is built from TRBV30 and TRBJ2-5; 12 bases are shared with TRBD2. The germline V gene has CDR1 GTSNPN and CDR2 SVGIG (reference sequence). The CDR3 sequence is 20 residues long. J gave up 7 bases and V 2 bases, and 23 bases lay outside the gene matches.

The chain recombines TRBV9 with TRBJ2-5, with D tentatively TRBD2 (5 bases). Germline assignment: CDR1 SGDLS and CDR2 YYNGEE. The CDR3 is 15 residues long. Trimming took 0 bases from V and 2 from J, leaving 11 bases between them. CDR3 nucleotides: TGTGCCAGCAGCGTAGATAGCACTAGTCAAGAGACCCAGTACTTC. This gives the protein CASSVDSTSQETQYF. Combining the CDR3 with reference TRBV9 and TRBJ2-5 gives the whole variable domain DSGVTQTPKHLITATGQRVTLRCSPRSGDLSVYWYQQSLDQGLQFLIQYYNGEERAKGNILERFSAQQFPDLHSELNLSSLELGDSALYFCASSVDSTSQETQYFGPGTRLLVL.

The V call is TRBV9, the J call TRBJ2-6, with TRBD1 matching over 12 bases. CDR3 length: 19 residues. The germline V gene has CDR1 SGDLS and CDR2 YYNGEE. J lost 1 base, V lost 4 bases, and 9 bases had no gene match. CDR3 loop: CASSPWDRGLRSGANVLTF. The CDR3 DNA sequence: TGTGCCAGCAGCCCCTGGGACAGGGGGCTCCGTTCTGGGGCCAACGTCCTGACTTTC.

This chain links TRBV6-1 with TRBJ2-1; D perhaps matches TRBD2 (6 bases). The CDR3 consists of 14 residues. V lost 6 bases and J 4 bases, leaving 13 bases between the germline ends. The germline gives CDR1 MNHNS, CDR2 SASEGT. Here the CDR3 DNA reads TGTGCCAGCAGGCAGAGCGGGCATTACAATGAGCAGTTCTTC. Translating gives CASRQSGHYNEQFF.

V gene TRBV30 combines with J gene TRBJ1-2, with no clear D. Trimming cost V 3 bases and J 2 bases, with 4 bases left between them. Germline assignment: CDR1 GTSNPN and CDR2 SVGIG (reference sequence). This CDR3 has 11 amino acids. This chain's CDR3 is CAWRQNYGYTF. The CDR3 DNA is TGTGCCTGGAGACAGAACTATGGCTACACCTTC.

This chain joins TRBV19 and TRBJ1-2; the D gene is possibly TRBD1 (6 bases). The CDR3 has 13 amino acids. CDR1 and CDR2 from the germline V gene are LNHDA and SQIVND (reference sequence). The V end lost 4 bases, the J end lost 2 bases, and 8 bases lay between the germline ends. The CDR3 reads CASSNRANYGYTF. CDR3 DNA: TGTGCCAGTAGTAACAGGGCAAACTATGGCTACACCTTC.

This rearrangement joins TRBV15 to TRBJ2-1; 9 bases are a match to TRBD2. This CDR3 has 16 residues. J was trimmed by 4 bases and V by 5 bases; bases with no gene match: 9. The germline CDR1 and CDR2 sequences are LNHNV and YYDKDF (reference sequence). Written as DNA, the CDR3 is TGTGCCACCAGCGGCCAACTAGCGGGTACATACAATGAGCAGTTCTTC. Its translation: CATSGQLAGTYNEQFF.

DNA of the CDR3: TGTGCCAGCGGGACAGGGGGGTCCTACGAGCAGTACTTC. Its protein is CASGTGGSYEQYF. This rearrangement joins TRBV7-2 to TRBJ2-7, with TRBD1 matching 11 bases. The CDR3 covers 13 residues. CDR1 and CDR2 (germline): SGHTA, FQGNSA. J was trimmed by 1 base and V by 8 bases; bases with no gene match: 1.

The V gene is TRBV4-2, the J gene TRBJ2-6; D is perhaps TRBD1 (5 bases). The V gene lost 1 base and the J gene lost 3 bases, with 10 bases spanning the gap. Per the germline V gene, CDR1 is LGHNA and CDR2 is YNFKEQ. This CDR3 contains 16 residues. CDR3 loop: CASSQGGRVGANVLTF. CDR3 bases: TGTGCCAGCAGCCAAGGGGGCAGGGTTGGGGCCAACGTCCTGACTTTC.

This chain connects TRBV5-8 to TRBJ2-7, with 8 positions matching TRBD1. V was pared by 4 bases and J by 4 bases, with 10 bases of the junction left unmatched. Germline loops: CDR1 SGHTS, CDR2 YDEGEE. The CDR3 runs 15 residues. Here the CDR3 DNA reads TGTGCCAGCAGCCTACACGGACAGGGAATATACGAGCAGTACTTC. It specifies CASSLHGQGIYEQYF. Using reference TRBV5-8 and TRBJ2-7 for the parts outside the CDR3, the full variable domain is EAGVTQSPTHLIKTRGQQATLRCSPISGHTSVYWYQQALGLGLQFLLWYDEGEERNRGNFPPRFSGRQFPNYSSELNVNALELEDSALYLCASSLHGQGIYEQYFGPGTRLTVT.

The chain has TRBV4-1 and TRBJ2-7; TRBD2 aligns across 7 bases. Per the germline V gene, CDR1 is MGHRA and CDR2 is YSYEKL. The CDR3 runs to 17 residues. Trimming cost V 3 bases and J 1 base; bases outside gene matches: 12. CDR3 region: CASSQPGRADFSYEQYF. The CDR3 coding sequence is TGCGCCAGCAGCCAGCCGGGGAGGGCGGACTTTTCCTACGAGCAGTACTTC.